This T cell receptor (beta chain) is from a study of spatial heterogeneity in lung cancer. About the research overall: Beta-chain sequences were consistently detected more often than alpha-chain sequences.

V dropped 7 bases and J dropped 7 bases, with 19 bases sitting between them. Germline CDR1 and CDR2: SGHDN and FVKESK. This CDR3 comprises 15 residues. This clonotype has a count of ten or more. The antigen remains unidentified. The time point is: sample taken at primary tumor resection. Study results and caveats: Counts of expanded alpha and beta TCRs within tumors tracked the tumor nonsynonymous mutation count. Estimated coverage of tumor T cells was about 7% for alpha and 11% to 15% for beta chains. Ubiquitous expanded TCR counts tracked ubiquitous nonsynonymous mutations, and regional counts tracked regional ones.

TCR cDNA molecules were tagged individually, and each one carried a unique molecular identifier. Each CDR3 protein is one row after TCRdb ran MiXCR on the 5' RACE reads. The sample yields approximately 8,000 distinct CDR3 sequences, roughly 8.7% seen once. This sequence joins TRBV14 and TRBJ2-2, with D perhaps TRBD1 (6 bases). Source: lung tumor tissue, taken at surgery. The origin of this receptor is a male donor with early-stage non-small cell lung cancer. This CDR3 reads CASIPKQGMIGELFF. The CDR3 DNA is TGTGCCAGCATCCCAAAACAGGGCATGATCGGGGAGCTGTTTTTT.